This T cell receptor beta chain comes out of a study of control samples from healthy donors and cancer patients. The CDR3 loop spans 13 amino acids. Germline V CDR1 and CDR2: SGHRS, YFSETQ. The V segment lost 2 bases and the J segment 8 bases; nucleotides outside the gene matches: 4. On this clone: The same CDR3 is also encoded by other DNA sequences in this sample.

TCRdb's table, derived via immunoSEQ multiplex PCR, lists solely in-frame clones and lacks some. The sample includes 60,000 to 75,000 clones, roughly 85% seen only once; the top ten take roughly 6%. The source is a man in his forties in good health. The genes are TRBV5-1 and TRBJ1-2; 9 bases align to TRBD1. The sequencing sample was made of blood. The CDR3 region has the DNA TGCGCCAGCAGCTTAGGACAGGGGTGGGGCTACACCTTC. Protein: CASSLGQGWGYTF. The whole variable domain, filled in from reference TRBV5-1 and TRBJ1-2, reads KAGVTQTPRYLIKTRGQQVTLSCSPISGHRSVSWYQQTPGQGLQFLFEYFSETQRNKGNFPGRFSGRQFSNSRSEMNVSTLELGDSALYLCASSLGQGWGYTFGSGTRLTVV.